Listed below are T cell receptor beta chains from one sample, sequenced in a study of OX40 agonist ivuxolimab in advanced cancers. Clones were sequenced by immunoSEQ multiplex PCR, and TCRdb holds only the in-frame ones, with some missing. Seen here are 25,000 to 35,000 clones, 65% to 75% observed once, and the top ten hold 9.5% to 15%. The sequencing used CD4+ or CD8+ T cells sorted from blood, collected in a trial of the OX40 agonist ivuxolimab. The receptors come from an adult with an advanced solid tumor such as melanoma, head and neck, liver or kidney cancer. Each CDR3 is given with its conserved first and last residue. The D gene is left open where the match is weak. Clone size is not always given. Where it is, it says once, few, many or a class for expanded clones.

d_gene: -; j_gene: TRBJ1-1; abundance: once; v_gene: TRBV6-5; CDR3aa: CASSYRELNTEAFF; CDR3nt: TGTGCCAGCAGTTACAGGGAGCTGAACACTGAAGCTTTCTTT
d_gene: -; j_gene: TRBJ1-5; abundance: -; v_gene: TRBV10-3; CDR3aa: CAISELNQPQHF; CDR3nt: TGTGCCATCAGTGAGTTAAATCAGCCCCAGCATTTT
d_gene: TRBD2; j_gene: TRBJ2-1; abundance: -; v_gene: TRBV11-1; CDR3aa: CASRPGTSGYNEQFF; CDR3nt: TGTGCCAGCAGACCCGGGACTAGCGGTTACAATGAGCAGTTCTTC
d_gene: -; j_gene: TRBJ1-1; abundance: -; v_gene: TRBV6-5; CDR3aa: CASSYSGGTEAFF; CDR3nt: TGTGCCAGCAGTTACTCGGGCGGGACTGAAGCTTTCTTT
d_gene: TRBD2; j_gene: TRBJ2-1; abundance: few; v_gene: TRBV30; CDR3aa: CAWSVDLAGGYNEQFF; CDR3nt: TGTGCCTGGAGCGTCGACTTGGCGGGGGGCTACAATGAGCAGTTCTTC
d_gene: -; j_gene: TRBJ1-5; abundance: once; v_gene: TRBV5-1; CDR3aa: CASSLGGQGNQPQHF; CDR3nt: TGCGCCAGCAGCTTGGGAGGGCAGGGGAATCAGCCCCAGCATTTT
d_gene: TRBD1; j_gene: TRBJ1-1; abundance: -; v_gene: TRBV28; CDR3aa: CASSPLGTATEAFF; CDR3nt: TGTGCCAGCAGTCCTCTTGGGACAGCCACTGAAGCTTTCTTT
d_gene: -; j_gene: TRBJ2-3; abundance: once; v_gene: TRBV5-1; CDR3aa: CASSLAGGSTDTQYF; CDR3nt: TGCGCCAGCAGCTTGGCCGGGGGCTCGACAGATACGCAGTATTTT
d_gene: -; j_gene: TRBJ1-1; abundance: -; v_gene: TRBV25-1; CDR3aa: CASSELGSLTEAFF; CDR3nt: TGTGCCAGCAGTGAATTGGGCTCCTTAACTGAAGCTTTCTTT
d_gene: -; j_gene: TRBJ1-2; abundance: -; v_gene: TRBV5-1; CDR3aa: CASSPNLMEDYGYTF; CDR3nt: TGCGCCAGCAGCCCAAACCTCATGGAGGACTATGGCTACACCTTC
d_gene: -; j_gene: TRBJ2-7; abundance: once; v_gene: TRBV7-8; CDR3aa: CASSLTNRVHEQYF; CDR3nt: TGTGCCAGCAGCTTGACTAACAGGGTCCACGAGCAGTACTTC
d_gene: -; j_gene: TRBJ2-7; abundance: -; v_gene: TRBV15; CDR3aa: CATSRDRGYEQYF; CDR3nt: TGTGCCACCAGCAGAGATCGCGGTTACGAGCAGTACTTC
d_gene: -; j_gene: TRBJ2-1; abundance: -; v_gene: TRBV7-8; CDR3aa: CASTTGFSSYNEQFF; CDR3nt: TGTGCCAGCACCACAGGCTTTAGCTCCTACAATGAGCAGTTCTTC
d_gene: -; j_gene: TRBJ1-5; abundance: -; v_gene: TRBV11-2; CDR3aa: CASSLRAGAGQPQHF; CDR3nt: TGTGCCAGCAGCTTAAGGGCAGGGGCAGGTCAGCCCCAGCATTTT
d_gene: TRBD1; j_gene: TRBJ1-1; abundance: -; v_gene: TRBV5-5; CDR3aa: CASSLVGQGFMNTEAFF; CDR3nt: TGTGCCAGCAGCTTGGTTGGACAGGGGTTCATGAACACTGAAGCTTTCTTT
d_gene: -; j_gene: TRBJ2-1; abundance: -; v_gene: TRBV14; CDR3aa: CASSQDHGGKQFF; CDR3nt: TGTGCCAGCAGCCAAGATCACGGGGGTAAGCAGTTCTTC
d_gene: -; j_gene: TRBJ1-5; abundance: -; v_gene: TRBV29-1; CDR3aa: CSVRSGSNQPQHF; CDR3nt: TGCAGCGTTCGGTCGGGTTCAAATCAGCCCCAGCATTTT
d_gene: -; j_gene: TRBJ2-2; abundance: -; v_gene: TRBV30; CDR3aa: CAWSGGPNTGELFF; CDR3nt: TGTGCCTGGAGTGGGGGCCCTAACACCGGGGAGCTGTTTTTT
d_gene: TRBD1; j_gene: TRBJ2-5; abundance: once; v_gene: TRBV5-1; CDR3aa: CASSPTGGKETQYF; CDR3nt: TGCGCCAGCAGCCCGACAGGGGGCAAAGAGACCCAGTACTTC
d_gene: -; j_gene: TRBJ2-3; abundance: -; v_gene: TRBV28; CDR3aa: CASSFTDTQYF; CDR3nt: TGTGCCAGCAGTTTCACAGATACGCAGTATTTT
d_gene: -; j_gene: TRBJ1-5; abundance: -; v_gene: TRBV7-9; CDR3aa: CASSFDSNQPQHF; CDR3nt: TGTGCCAGCAGCTTTGACAGTAATCAGCCCCAGCATTTT
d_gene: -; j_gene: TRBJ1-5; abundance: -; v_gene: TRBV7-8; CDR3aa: CASCESQGLTFSNQPQHF; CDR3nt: TGTGCCAGCTGCGAATCCCAGGGGCTGACTTTTAGCAATCAGCCCCAGCATTTT
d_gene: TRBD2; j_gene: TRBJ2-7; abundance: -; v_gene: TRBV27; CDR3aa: CASSPLAGPYEQYF; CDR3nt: TGTGCCAGCAGTCCACTAGCGGGCCCTTACGAGCAGTACTTC
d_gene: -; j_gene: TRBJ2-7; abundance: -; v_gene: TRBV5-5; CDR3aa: CASSLNTDTYEQYF; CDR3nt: TGTGCCAGCAGCTTGAACACGGATACCTACGAGCAGTACTTC